This T cell receptor beta chain was sequenced for a study of cytomegalovirus exposure and HLA in healthy donors. Germline V CDR1 and CDR2: KGHSH, LQKENI. Losses at the gene ends were 4 bases for V and 0 bases for J; bases not matched to a gene: 5. This CDR3 is built from 15 residues. Sequenced by immunoSEQ multiplex PCR; TCRdb stores in-frame clones only, minus some. Among under 200,000 clones listed, about 89% were seen once. The source is a woman aged 18-35 years in good health and CMV-seropositive. Sequencing input: PBMCs. V usage is TRBV18 and J usage is TRBJ2-7; 8 bases match TRBD1. The CDR3 DNA sequence: TGTGCCAGCTCACTAGGACAGGGAGGCTCCTACGAGCAGTACTTC. Amino acids: CASSLGQGGSYEQYF.